The 16 T cell receptor beta chains below all came from one sample that was sequenced in a study of CD8+ T cells in alopecia areata. The authors extracted RNA and reverse transcribed it into cDNA as the sequencing template. Data came from immunoSEQ multiplex PCR; TCRdb stores just in-frame clones and leaves some out. The profile shows under 350,000 clones, roughly 50% of them singletons. Stated treatment: oral pan-JAK inhibitor, 5-10 mg twice daily. Sequencing was performed on CD4+ T cells sorted from blood, taken at week 24, from a patient treated with tofacitinib. The source of these receptors is a human donor with alopecia areata.

The V gene is TRBV2, the J gene TRBJ2-7; D unresolved. This CDR3 comprises 13 residues. Germline V lookup: CDR1 SNHLY, CDR2 FYNNEI. V dropped 2 bases and J dropped 4 bases, with 9 bases sitting between them. This chain's CDR3 is CASSERLTYEQYF. The CDR3 DNA is TGTGCCAGCAGTGAACGGCTGACTTACGAGCAGTACTTC.

This chain uses TRBV25-1 with TRBJ2-4; 8 bases are a match to TRBD1. The CDR3 loop spans 18 amino acids. CDR1 and CDR2 (germline): MGHDK, SYGVNS. V lost 4 bases, J lost 6 bases, and 17 bases stayed unmatched. This CDR3 reads CASSAFPYRGKPRNIQYF. CDR3 bases: TGTGCCAGCAGTGCCTTTCCGTACAGGGGGAAACCGAGAAACATTCAGTACTTC. Full variable domain (remainder filled in from reference TRBV25-1 and TRBJ2-4): EADIYQTPRYLVIGTGKKITLECSQTMGHDKMYWYQQDPGMELHLIHYSYGVNSTEKGDLSSESTVSRIRTEHFPLTLESARPSHTSQYLCASSAFPYRGKPRNIQYFGAGTRLSVL.

This clone was seen only once. J is TRBJ2-1 and V is TRBV7-2; no firm D call. CDR1 and CDR2 (germline): SGHTA, FQGNSA. CDR3 length: 15 amino acids. V was clipped by 8 bases and J by 0 bases, with 14 bases between them. The CDR3 coding sequence is TGTGCCAGCTGCCAGACGGTCAGCTCCTACAATGAGCAGTTCTTC. This gives the protein CASCQTVSSYNEQFF.

This clone was counted only a few times. This chain connects TRBV19 to TRBJ1-1; D not resolved. Germline loops: CDR1 LNHDA, CDR2 SQIVND (reference sequence). V was shortened by 0 bases and J by 1 base, with 21 bases between the two germline ends. CDR3 length: 19 amino acids. The CDR3 here is CASSIDSKRVGERNTEAFF. The CDR3 nucleotides are TGTGCCAGTAGTATAGATTCAAAGAGGGTTGGGGAGAGGAACACTGAAGCTTTCTTT.

The rearrangement uses TRBV5-6 and TRBJ1-1; TRBD1 might be the D (5 bases). CDR1 is SGHDT and CDR2 is YYEEEE in the germline V gene. CDR3 length equals 15 residues. Trimming shortened V by 5 bases and J by 0 bases, and 14 bases separated the two germline ends. The CDR3 nucleotides are TGTGCCAGCAGTCCGACAGTTCTCATGAACACTGAAGCTTTCTTT. It specifies CASSPTVLMNTEAFF.

A single count supports this clone. The rearrangement uses TRBV7-9 and TRBJ1-5; D unresolved. Deletions cut 5 bases from V and 7 bases from J, with 12 bases between. The CDR3 extends over 13 amino acids. From germline, CDR1 is SEHNR and CDR2 FQNEAQ (reference sequence). The CDR3 nucleotides read TGTGCCAGCAGCCCTTCCGGAGGCCAGCCCCAGCATTTT. It encodes CASSPSGGQPQHF. Supplemented by reference TRBV7-9 and TRBJ1-5, the full variable domain reads DTGVSQNPRHKITKRGQNVTFRCDPISEHNRLYWYRQTLGQGPEFLTYFQNEAQLEKSRLLSDRFSAERPKGSFSTLEIQRTEQGDSAMYLCASSPSGGQPQHFGDGTRLSIL.

This sequence joins TRBV29-1 and TRBJ2-1, with D unresolved. Between the trimmed V and J ends, which lost 4 bases and 0 bases, there was a span of 10 bases. This CDR3 region has 14 residues. Germline loops: CDR1 SQVTM, CDR2 ANQGSEA. CDR3 in amino acids: CSVVASLSYNEQFF. Written as DNA, the CDR3 is TGCAGCGTTGTAGCCAGCCTCTCCTACAATGAGCAGTTCTTC.

The V and J genes are TRBV7-6 and TRBJ1-4, with 8 bases identical to TRBD1. CDR1 and CDR2 (germline): SGHVS, FNYEAQ. V was pared by 5 bases and J by 2 bases, with 4 bases of the junction left unmatched. There are 15 residues in the CDR3. The DNA for the CDR3 is TGTGCCAGCAGCCTCCGGGACAGGACTAATGAAAAACTGTTTTTT. Translating gives CASSLRDRTNEKLFF.

Only a few counts were recorded for this clone. The chain is built from TRBV2 and TRBJ2-5; D unclear. Deletions cut 7 bases from V and 2 bases from J, with 8 bases between. Germline V lookup: CDR1 SNHLY, CDR2 FYNNEI. CDR3 length: 12 amino acids. Here the CDR3 DNA reads TGTGCCAGCACTCAGGAACAAGAGACCCAGTACTTC. It is translated as CASTQEQETQYF.

The V gene is TRBV29-1, the J gene TRBJ2-7; D is ambiguous. V dropped 7 bases and J dropped 7 bases, with 17 bases sitting between them. CDR1 is SQVTM and CDR2 is ANQGSEA in the germline V gene. CDR3 size: 12 residues. The CDR3 spells CSALRSATEQYF. CDR3 sequence (DNA): TGCAGCGCCCTGAGGTCAGCGACAGAGCAGTACTTC.

J is TRBJ1-5 and V is TRBV28; D unresolved. Deletions cut 2 bases from V and 7 bases from J, with 9 bases between. In germline, CDR1 is MDHEN, CDR2 SYDVKM. The CDR3 totals 13 residues. The CDR3 nucleotides read TGTGCCAGCAGTTTACCGGACTTCCAGCCCCAGCATTTT. Its protein product is CASSLPDFQPQHF.

This clone was seen more than once but under ten times. The genes are TRBV30 and TRBJ1-2, with D perhaps matching TRBD1 (5 bases). This CDR3 is 9 amino acids long. Germline V gives CDR1 GTSNPN, CDR2 SVGIG (reference sequence). V gave up 8 bases and J gave up 7 bases, with 8 bases separating them. The CDR3 DNA reads TGTGCCGGAGGGGTTGGCTACACCTTC. Translation: CAGGVGYTF.

The chain joins TRBV11-3 to TRBJ2-3, with D possibly being TRBD2 (5 bases). The CDR3 consists of 14 residues. V dropped 2 bases and J dropped 5 bases, with 11 bases sitting between them. Germline V gene sequence: CDR1 SGHNT, CDR2 YENEEA. In DNA, the CDR3 is TGTGCCAGCAGCTTAACTCACGGAGGAGATACGCAGTATTTT. Protein: CASSLTHGGDTQYF.

The J gene is TRBJ2-3, the V gene TRBV5-1; the match to TRBD1 covers 9 bases. CDR3 length: 14 amino acids. Unmatched junction bases numbered 6, after V lost 7 bases and J lost 3 bases. CDR1 and CDR2 from the germline V gene are SGHRS and YFSETQ. Here the CDR3 reads CASANRGRTDTQYF. The CDR3 DNA reads TGCGCCAGCGCCAACAGGGGGCGGACAGATACGCAGTATTTT.

The rearrangement links TRBV29-1 to TRBJ1-4; 7 bases map to TRBD1. The J segment lost 7 bases and the V segment lost 7 bases, leaving 6 bases of the junction unmatched. The germline CDR1 and CDR2 sequences are SQVTM and ANQGSEA. CDR3 length: 12 amino acids. Here the CDR3 DNA reads TGCAGCGCAGTCAACAGGGGTGAAAAACTGTTTTTT. Translation: CSAVNRGEKLFF.

This clone was seen only a few times. The gene calls are TRBV6-5 and TRBJ1-6, with 9 nucleotides matching TRBD1. The CDR3 extends over 15 amino acids. Losses at the gene ends were 2 bases for V and 11 bases for J; bases not matched to a gene: 7. Germline-derived CDR1 and CDR2 are MNHEY and SVGAGI. CDR3: CASSYDTGGWTPLHF. The CDR3 DNA follows: TGTGCCAGCAGTTACGACACAGGGGGCTGGACACCCCTCCACTTT.